A selection of T cell receptor beta chains follows, all from one sample in a study of PD-L1 blockade in urothelial cancer. Libraries were prepared by immunoSEQ multiplex PCR; TCRdb keeps only in-frame clonotypes and omits some of them. The sample records 100,000 or so clones, over 80% being singletons. The sample here was PBMCs, taken around atezolizumab (anti-PD-L1) treatment. These receptor sequences come from an elderly woman with urothelial cancer. Each CDR3 is given with its conserved first and last residue. Fields, in order: J gene, D gene, V gene, CDR3 protein, CDR3 DNA. D genes are given only for firm matches.

j_call: TRBJ1-2; d_call: -; v_call: TRBV5-8; cdr3_aa: CASSPGLLSNYGYTF; cdr3_nt: TGTGCCAGCAGCCCGGGACTTCTTTCTAACTATGGCTACACCTTC
j_call: TRBJ1-5; d_call: -; v_call: TRBV2; cdr3_aa: CASSELVGGSNQPQHF; cdr3_nt: TGTGCCAGCAGTGAACTGGTGGGCGGGAGCAATCAGCCCCAGCATTTT
j_call: TRBJ2-1; d_call: TRBD2; v_call: TRBV9; cdr3_aa: CASTQSGTSGSYEQFF; cdr3_nt: TGTGCCAGCACCCAATCAGGGACTAGCGGGAGCTATGAGCAGTTCTTC
j_call: TRBJ2-5; d_call: -; v_call: TRBV5-4; cdr3_aa: CASSLEGRAETQYF; cdr3_nt: TGTGCCAGCAGCCTGGAGGGCAGGGCAGAGACCCAGTACTTC
j_call: TRBJ1-2; d_call: -; v_call: TRBV7-3; cdr3_aa: CASSLTPGGEYHGYTF; cdr3_nt: TGTGCCAGCAGCTTAACTCCGGGGGGCGAATATCATGGCTACACCTTC
j_call: TRBJ1-1; d_call: -; v_call: TRBV27; cdr3_aa: CASGSTATEAFF; cdr3_nt: TGTGCCAGCGGGTCGACAGCCACTGAAGCTTTCTTT
j_call: TRBJ2-7; d_call: TRBD2; v_call: TRBV27; cdr3_aa: CASRSPGTTSYEQYF; cdr3_nt: TGTGCCAGCAGGTCCCCCGGGACTACCTCTTACGAGCAGTACTTC
j_call: TRBJ1-2; d_call: TRBD1; v_call: TRBV18; cdr3_aa: CASSPDRGSYGYTF; cdr3_nt: TGTGCCAGCTCACCGGACAGGGGCAGCTATGGCTACACCTTC
j_call: TRBJ1-5; d_call: -; v_call: TRBV2; cdr3_aa: CASRPQAPGQPQHF; cdr3_nt: TGTGCCAGCAGACCCCAGGCCCCAGGGCAGCCCCAGCATTTT
j_call: TRBJ2-5; d_call: -; v_call: TRBV5-5; cdr3_aa: CASRGGALQETQYF; cdr3_nt: TGTGCCAGCAGGGGGGGGGCACTCCAAGAGACCCAGTACTTC